This T cell receptor beta chain was identified during a study of a mutant IDH1 vaccine in newly diagnosed glioma. Overall study: Treated individuals were about 60% male and approximately 40% female, averaging roughly 44 years of age. Week 35 was safety follow-up visit V12; week 47 was end-of-study visit V13.

Worth noting for this clone: Its cognate antigen is unknown.

The CDR3 runs to 11 residues. The germline V gene encodes CDR1 ENHRY and CDR2 SYGVKD. Trimming took off 8 bases at V and 7 bases at J, with 8 bases between the two ends. As for time point: week 35, safety follow-up. The content of each vaccine dose was 300 ug of mutant IDH1 20-mer peptide, and topical imiquimod accompanied it. Each donor presented with a new WHO grade 3 or 4 astrocytoma that tested IDH1-mutant and showed ATRX loss. Sequenced by immunoSEQ multiplex PCR; TCRdb stores in-frame clones only, minus some. The repertoire holds over 40,000 clones, 65% to 90% seen once, with roughly 5% in the top ten.

The sequenced sample was PBMCs, obtained from a glioma patient whose treatment included an IDH1 peptide vaccine. The genes are TRBV10-3 and TRBJ2-2; maybe TRBD2 (5 bases). This receptor was identified in a woman between 35 and 50 years old with glioma. Some clones in this sample may be carry-over from other donors' samples. The DNA of the CDR3 is TGTGCCATCGGTCGGGACGGGGAGCTGTTTTTT. Protein sequence: CAIGRDGELFF.